This is a list of T cell receptor beta chains from one sample in a study of T-cell reconstitution after alpha-beta-depleted transplantation in children. A single record per CDR3 protein comes from TCRdb applying MiXCR to the PCR reads. The sample shows hundreds of thousands of distinct CDR3 sequences, under 15% of them seen only once. Specimen: PBMCs, mostly from graft donor cells, collected 360 days after TCRalphabeta/CD19-depleted stem cell transplant. These TCRs come from a male patient aged 10 to 17 who had a stem cell transplant for acute myeloid leukemia, so the T cells may come from the graft donor. Both conserved end residues are part of each CDR3.

V gene	J gene	CDR3 protein
TRBV18	TRBJ1-5	CASSPGGGLSNQPQHF
TRBV11-1	TRBJ2-7	CASSLWTELSYEQYF
TRBV19	TRBJ2-2	CASSIPGGFTGELFF
TRBV12-3/TRBV12-4	TRBJ2-7	CASSPFGTESSYEQYF
TRBV19	TRBJ2-2	CASSISVTGELFF
TRBV4-3	TRBJ2-7	CANSQDLGGTLRVREQYF
TRBV6-2/TRBV6-3	TRBJ2-1	CASSYNLGQGDNEQFF
TRBV7-6	TRBJ2-2	CASSLIQTTGELFF
TRBV14	TRBJ1-1	CASSRSGLGASNTEAFF
TRBV7-3	TRBJ2-2	CASSLNGLGTGELFF
TRBV4-2	TRBJ2-5	CASSQLGLLTQYF
TRBV10-3	TRBJ1-3	CAITAGSGNTIYF
TRBV7-9	TRBJ1-6	CASSLLNSYNSPLHF
TRBV10-3	TRBJ2-6	CAISESSGGIPYPSGANVLTF
TRBV24-1	TRBJ2-1	CATSSSSGGSYNEQFF
TRBV20-1	TRBJ2-1	CSARGLTRLYNEQFF
TRBV7-4	TRBJ1-3	CASSFFNRDGPKQISGNTIYF
TRBV30	TRBJ2-5	CAWSMGIPGETQYF
TRBV6-5	TRBJ2-7	CASSYQGSYSYEQYF
TRBV20-1	TRBJ2-6	CSASSGANVLTF
TRBV15	TRBJ2-7	CATSKDRRAYEQYF
TRBV24-1	TRBJ2-1	CATSERTVSYNEQFF
TRBV23-1	TRBJ2-3	CASSPGQKIPDTQYF
TRBV29-1	TRBJ2-5	CSVVRETQYF
TRBV4-3	TRBJ2-3	CASSQEIEGVNTDTQYF
TRBV7-2	TRBJ2-1	CASSRGLTGNEQFF
TRBV20-1	TRBJ2-5	CSAAILGTSGSETQYF
TRBV6-1	TRBJ1-1	CASSRLTGLTEAFF
TRBV5-6	TRBJ2-3	CASSLRGHGTDTQYF
TRBV25-1	TRBJ2-7	CASSMGEATYEQYF
TRBV20-1	TRBJ2-1	CCARDEYPSKFYNEQFF
TRBV28	TRBJ1-4	CAANGGGQGNEKLFF
TRBV7-2	TRBJ2-7	CASRLFYEQYF
TRBV20-1	TRBJ2-7	CSARDYQRVYEQYF
TRBV3-1	TRBJ2-7	CASSRGVYSYEQYF
TRBV30	TRBJ1-6	CAWRATGGNSPLHF
TRBV29-1	TRBJ2-7	CSVGGLAAPYEQYF
TRBV21-1	TRBJ1-5	CASSKKRDFGQGNQPQHF
TRBV10-3	TRBJ2-1	CAISFGQGASYNEQFF
TRBV5-1	TRBJ2-3	CATRDGTFSSTDTQYF
TRBV10-3	TRBJ2-3	CATGGRRGGKRTDTQYF
TRBV6-5	TRBJ2-3	CASSSGRWSTDTQYF
TRBV20-1	TRBJ2-1	CSASGTSINEQFF
TRBV9	TRBJ2-7	CASSSGGPVYEQYF